These 15 T cell receptor beta chains share one sample of origin, sequenced in a study of T cells after yellow fever vaccination. TCRdb re-analysed the 5' RACE reads in MiXCR, keeping a single row per CDR3 protein. The sample consists of hundreds of thousands of distinct CDR3 sequences, over 4% of them appearing once. The source material was PBMCs, sampled 5 days after the yellow fever booster vaccination. These receptors came from a man aged 18 to 35 who received the YFV17D yellow fever vaccine.

The V and J genes are TRBV29-1 and TRBJ2-7, with 8 bases that match TRBD1. CDR1 and CDR2 from the germline V gene are SQVTM and ANQGSEA. There are 11 residues in the CDR3. J gave up 4 bases and V 6 bases, and 2 bases lay outside the gene matches. The CDR3 DNA reads as TGCAGCGTCGACAGGGGTTACGAGCAGTACTTC. Residues: CSVDRGYEQYF.

Ten or more counts support this clonotype. The CDR3 protein is CSVDRGTETQYF. The CDR3 region has the DNA TGCAGCGTTGACAGGGGAACAGAGACCCAGTACTTC. The chain couples TRBV29-1 to TRBJ2-5, with a weak D call TRBD1 (6 bases). CDR1 is SQVTM, CDR2 ANQGSEA, per germline. V dropped 3 bases and J dropped 4 bases, with 9 bases sitting between them. This CDR3 is built from 12 residues.

This clonotype was seen a few times. The chain is built from TRBV20-1 and TRBJ2-7; D unresolved. The CDR3 has 15 residues. Deletions cut 3 bases from V and 2 bases from J, with 17 bases between. Germline CDR1 and CDR2: DFQATT and SNEGSKA (reference sequence). The CDR3 DNA follows: TGCAGTGCTAGCTCAGGTCAGGAGATTCCCTACGAGCAGTACGTC. Protein product: CSASSGQEIPYEQYV.

The J gene is TRBJ2-5, the V gene TRBV6-6; 8 bases agree with TRBD2. The CDR3 consists of 16 residues. Losses at the gene ends were 4 bases for V and 5 bases for J; bases not matched to a gene: 12. The V gene's germline CDR1 is MNHNY and CDR2 SVGAGI (reference sequence). The CDR3 DNA reads TGTGCCAGCAGTTTGGGGGGACTAGGAGCGGGCGAGACCCAGTACTTC. Encoded protein: CASSLGGLGAGETQYF.

The sample holds many counts of this clonotype. The chain recombines TRBV6-6 with TRBJ1-6; 7 nucleotides agree with TRBD1. The CDR3 is 13 residues long. Germline-derived CDR1 and CDR2 are MNHNY and SVGAGI (reference sequence). Losses at the gene ends were 2 bases for V and 13 bases for J; bases not matched to a gene: 5. CDR3 sequence: CASSYGRGAPLHF. The CDR3 DNA is TGTGCCAGCAGTTACGGCAGGGGGGCTCCCCTCCACTTT.

V usage is TRBV12-3 or TRBV12-4 and J usage is TRBJ2-1; D may be TRBD1 (5 bases). CDR3 length: 13 amino acids. Trimming removed 6 bases at V and 4 bases at J, with 10 bases between. CDR3 sequence: CASREQGYNEQFF. The CDR3 region has the DNA TGTGCCAGCAGAGAGCAGGGTTACAATGAGCAGTTCTTC.

The table lists this clonotype with a few counts. The genes are TRBV20-1 and TRBJ1-1; D not certain. CDR3 length: 16 residues. V lost 0 bases and J 0 bases, leaving 14 bases between the germline ends. Looked up from germline, CDR1 is DFQATT and CDR2 is SNEGSKA (reference sequence). CDR3 residues: CSARDDRRHMNTEAFF. The CDR3 nucleotides are TGCAGTGCTAGAGATGACCGAAGACACATGAACACTGAAGCTTTCTTT.

This clonotype was counted only a few times. The chain joins TRBV7-6 to TRBJ2-2; the match to TRBD2 covers 8 bases. V dropped 4 bases and J dropped 1; count of bases not matched to a gene: 17. The CDR3 runs 20 residues. Germline V gene sequence: CDR1 SGHVS, CDR2 FNYEAQ. CDR3 protein: CASSSPRSGGLDRNTGELFF. The CDR3 DNA reads as TGTGCCAGCAGCTCCCCCCGGAGCGGGGGCCTCGATAGGAACACCGGGGAGCTGTTTTTT.

The sample holds many counts of this clonotype. The chain recombines TRBV5-1 with TRBJ1-6, with TRBD1 as a possible D gene (6 bases). Trimming pared 0 bases from V and 8 bases from J, leaving 12 bases between. CDR1 SGHRS and CDR2 YFSETQ come from the germline V gene. This CDR3 is built from 15 residues. The CDR3 region has the DNA TGCGCCAGCAGCTTGGAGCAGGGGCCCTATTCACCCCTCCACTTT. Its protein product is CASSLEQGPYSPLHF.

The chain employs TRBV21-1 and TRBJ1-2; TRBD1 is the table's D call, not checked against the DNA. TRBV21-1 is an annotated pseudogene. The CDR3 covers 16 residues. The CDR3 reads CASRGAGVCHTYGYTF. In DNA, the CDR3 is TGTGCCAGCAGGGGGGCAGGCGTTTGCCATACCTATGGCTACACCTTC.

This clonotype has at least ten counts. V and J are TRBV20-1 and TRBJ2-1; weak D call: TRBD1 (6 bases). The germline V and J ends were trimmed by 4 bases and 0 bases, with 13 bases remaining between them. Germline-derived CDR1 and CDR2 are DFQATT and SNEGSKA (reference sequence). This CDR3 is 15 amino acids long. In DNA form, the CDR3 reads TGCAGTGCTAAGGCCAGGACAGTCTCCTACAATGAGCAGTTCTTC. This codes for CSAKARTVSYNEQFF.

CDR3 DNA sequence: TGCGCCAGCAGCCCGACAGGAGCTCCCTACGAGCAGTACTTC. Protein product: CASSPTGAPYEQYF. This chain uses TRBV5-1 with TRBJ2-7; weak D call: TRBD1 (6 bases). Germline CDR1 is SGHRS and CDR2 is YFSETQ. V was shortened by 4 bases and J by 2 bases, with 13 bases between the two germline ends. This CDR3 has 14 amino acids.

Only a few counts were recorded for this clonotype. V usage is TRBV6-6 and J usage is TRBJ2-5; tentatively, D is TRBD1 (6 bases). This CDR3 has 13 amino acids. Looked up from germline, CDR1 is MNHNY and CDR2 is SVGAGI (reference sequence). V lost 2 bases, J lost 4 bases, and 8 bases lay in between. This chain's CDR3 is CASSYGGTETQYF. CDR3 sequence (DNA): TGTGCCAGCAGTTACGGGGGCACAGAGACCCAGTACTTC.

This clonotype was found a few times. The CDR3 bases are TGCAGCGTTGACGACCCTCGAGGACAGGGGGCGCCGGATACGCAGTATTTT. Encoded protein: CSVDDPRGQGAPDTQYF. J is TRBJ2-3 and V is TRBV29-1, with 11 nucleotides matching TRBD1. V dropped 3 bases and J dropped 6; count of bases not matched to a gene: 14. The CDR3 is 17 amino acids. Germline CDR1 SQVTM, CDR2 ANQGSEA.

This sequence joins TRBV9 and TRBJ1-4; TRBD1 is a possible D gene (5 bases). The CDR3 contains 14 residues. Germline V gene sequence: CDR1 SGDLS, CDR2 YYNGEE. The V and J ends lost 3 bases and 4 bases respectively, with 10 bases between them. The DNA for the CDR3 is TGTGCCAGCAGCGCCTGGGACGGTAATGAAAAACTGTTTTTT. Protein product: CASSAWDGNEKLFF.